What follows is one T cell receptor (beta chain) and its context. Trimming removed 0 bases at V and 0 bases at J, with 11 bases between. CDR1 is SGHRS, CDR2 YFSETQ, per germline. The CDR3 sequence is 16 residues long. The data belong to a study of T-cell memory formation after mild COVID-19. A single record per CDR3 protein comes from TCRdb applying MiXCR to the 5' RACE reads. Of about 340,000 distinct CDR3 sequences listed, more than 15% are singletons. This chain joins TRBV5-1 and TRBJ2-3, with D perhaps TRBD2 (6 bases). The receptor was derived from a man aged 18 to 29 who had mild COVID-19 (a few samples of this study predate the infection). Cell type and time point are not known. Sequencing was performed on PBMCs or a T cell subset sorted from them (not recorded which). Here the CDR3 reads CASSLVAGHSTDTQYF. The CDR3 coding sequence is TGCGCCAGCAGCTTGGTCGCGGGGCATAGCACAGATACGCAGTATTTT. Drawing the rest from reference TRBV5-1 and TRBJ2-3, the complete variable domain is KAGVTQTPRYLIKTRGQQVTLSCSPISGHRSVSWYQQTPGQGLQFLFEYFSETQRNKGNFPGRFSGRQFSNSRSEMNVSTLELGDSALYLCASSLVAGHSTDTQYFGPGTRLTVL.